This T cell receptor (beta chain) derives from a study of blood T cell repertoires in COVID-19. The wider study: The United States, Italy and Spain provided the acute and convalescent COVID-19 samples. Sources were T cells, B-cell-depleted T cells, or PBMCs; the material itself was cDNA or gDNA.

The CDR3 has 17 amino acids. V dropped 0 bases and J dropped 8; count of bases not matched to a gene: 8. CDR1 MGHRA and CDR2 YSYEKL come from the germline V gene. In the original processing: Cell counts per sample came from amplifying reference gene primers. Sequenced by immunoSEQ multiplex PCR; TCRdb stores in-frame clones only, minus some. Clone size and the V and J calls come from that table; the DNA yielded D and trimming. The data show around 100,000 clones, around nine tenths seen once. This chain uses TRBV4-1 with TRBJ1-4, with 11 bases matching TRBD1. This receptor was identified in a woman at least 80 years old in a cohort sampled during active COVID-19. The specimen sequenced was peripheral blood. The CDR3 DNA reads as TGCGCCAGCAGCCAAGATCCGGCCGGGACAGGGGGGGAAAAACTGTTTTTT. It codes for CASSQDPAGTGGEKLFF.